These 20 T cell receptor beta chains originate from one sample sequenced in a study of blood T cell repertoires in COVID-19. The repertoire was sequenced with immunoSEQ multiplex PCR; TCRdb's copy has only in-frame clones and lacks some. The repertoire holds 290,000 or so clones, with roughly nine tenths as singletons. Sequences were obtained from peripheral blood. These receptors were obtained from a woman in her 30s with COVID-19, enrolled during active disease.

The rearrangement uses TRBV19 and TRBJ2-2; perhaps TRBD2 as D (5 bases). Trimming shortened V by 7 bases and J by 7 bases, and 16 bases separated the two germline ends. The CDR3 has 14 residues. Germline assignment: CDR1 LNHDA and CDR2 SQIVND (reference sequence). CDR3 in DNA: TGTGCCAGTACCAAAGAGGGAAGGATCGGGGAGCTGTTTTTT. Translated: CASTKEGRIGELFF.

The chain couples TRBV19 to TRBJ1-5, with TRBD1 as a possible D gene (6 bases). The germline V gene encodes CDR1 LNHDA and CDR2 SQIVND (reference sequence). Trimming left V 4 bases short and J 3 bases short, with 13 bases between. The CDR3 is 15 amino acids. In nucleotides, the CDR3 is TGTGCCAGTAGTACTTTACAGGGTCACAATCAGCCCCAGCATTTT. Protein sequence: CASSTLQGHNQPQHF.

This chain links TRBV6-6 with TRBJ2-5, with D unclear. The CDR3 length is 13 residues. The germline V and J ends were trimmed by 2 bases and 3 bases, with 7 bases remaining between them. Germline V CDR1 and CDR2: MNHNY, SVGAGI (reference sequence). CDR3 sequence reads: CASSYLGEETQYF. CDR3 coding DNA: TGTGCCAGCAGTTACCTCGGAGAAGAGACCCAGTACTTC.

CDR3 in amino acids: CASSEVVGGNTGELFF. The CDR3 DNA follows: TGTGCCAGCAGTGAAGTTGTGGGAGGGAACACCGGGGAGCTGTTTTTT. The rearrangement links TRBV6-1 to TRBJ2-2, with D tentatively TRBD2 (6 bases). The CDR3 is 16 residues long. In germline, CDR1 is MNHNS, CDR2 SASEGT. The V and J ends lost 1 base and 1 base respectively, with 10 bases between them.

This clone was seen a handful of times. The genes are TRBV19 and TRBJ2-6; 8 positions match TRBD1. Germline V lookup: CDR1 LNHDA, CDR2 SQIVND (reference sequence). Germline trimming cut 4 bases from V and 0 bases from J; bases unmatched to any gene: 8. This CDR3 contains 18 residues. The DNA for the CDR3 is TGTGCCAGTAGTAGGGTCGGGACAGGCATCTCTGGGGCCAACGTCCTGACTTTC. Amino acids: CASSRVGTGISGANVLTF.

The rearrangement joins TRBV30 to TRBJ2-3; D is ambiguous. From germline, CDR1 is GTSNPN and CDR2 SVGIG (reference sequence). Deletions cut 1 base from V and 6 bases from J, with 11 bases between. The CDR3 totals 13 residues. The CDR3 sequence is CAWSGIRRDTQYF. CDR3 nucleotides: TGTGCCTGGAGTGGGATTCGGCGGGATACGCAGTATTTT.

The gene calls are TRBV5-4 and TRBJ2-3; 9 positions match TRBD2. The ends lost 4 bases at V and 2 bases at J; junction bases unmatched: 5. The CDR3 runs 15 residues. Germline V gene data show CDR1 as SGHNT and CDR2 as YYREEE (reference sequence). Written as DNA, the CDR3 is TGTGCCAGCAGCAGGAGCGGGAGGAACACAGATACGCAGTATTTT. Encoded protein: CASSRSGRNTDTQYF.

The J gene is TRBJ1-1, the V gene TRBV18; perhaps TRBD1 as D (6 bases). Trimming took 3 bases from V and 1 from J, leaving 9 bases between them. Germline values: CDR1 KGHSH, CDR2 LQKENI. The CDR3 runs to 14 residues. The CDR3 nucleotides are TGTGCCAGCTCACCTAAACAGGGGAACACTGAAGCTTTCTTT. Residues: CASSPKQGNTEAFF.

CDR3 amino acids: CASSLEGTGRTEAFF. The CDR3 DNA reads as TGTGCCAGCAGCTTAGAAGGGACAGGGCGAACTGAAGCTTTCTTT. This sequence joins TRBV7-9 and TRBJ1-1, with 9 nucleotides matching TRBD1. The CDR3 is made up of 15 amino acids. V gave up 1 base and J gave up 5 bases; unmatched junction bases: 5. Looked up from germline, CDR1 is SEHNR and CDR2 is FQNEAQ (reference sequence).

This chain links TRBV14 with TRBJ2-5; 8 bases are shared with TRBD2. This CDR3 is 13 amino acids long. Germline trimming cut 7 bases from V and 5 bases from J; bases unmatched to any gene: 6. The V gene's germline CDR1 is SGHDN and CDR2 FVKESK. The CDR3 nucleotides read TGTGCCAGCACCCCAGCGGGAGTGGAGACCCAGTACTTC. Amino acids: CASTPAGVETQYF.

The chain uses TRBV5-1 and TRBJ2-1; TRBD1 agrees at 7 bases. Germline lookup yields CDR1 SGHRS and CDR2 YFSETQ. Trimming took 3 bases from V and 2 from J; bases not matched to a gene: 5. This CDR3 comprises 15 residues. The CDR3, as DNA: TGCGCCAGCAGCTCCGGGACAGCGACCTACAATGAGCAGTTCTTC. Protein sequence: CASSSGTATYNEQFF.

The gene calls are TRBV28 and TRBJ1-5, with TRBD1 matching over 10 bases. From germline, CDR1 is MDHEN and CDR2 SYDVKM. Germline trimming cut 7 bases from V and 0 bases from J; bases unmatched to any gene: 9. The CDR3 runs to 17 residues. The CDR3 is CASKRQGAEYSNQPQHF. The DNA for the CDR3 is TGTGCCAGCAAAAGACAGGGGGCCGAATATAGCAATCAGCCCCAGCATTTT. The variable domain in full, completed from reference TRBV28 and TRBJ1-5, reads DVKVTQSSRYLVKRTGEKVFLECVQDMDHENMFWYRQDPGLGLRLIYFSYDVKMKEKGDIPEGYSVSREKKERFSLILESASTNQTSMYLCASKRQGAEYSNQPQHFGDGTRLSIL.

The chain combines TRBV5-1 with TRBJ2-3, with TRBD1 matching 9 bases. CDR3 size: 19 residues. Germline V gene data show CDR1 as SGHRS and CDR2 as YFSETQ. V was clipped by 1 base and J by 0 bases; unmatched bases: 12. CDR3 loop: CASSLQGTGPELSTDTQYF. CDR3 in DNA: TGCGCCAGCAGCTTGCAAGGGACAGGGCCCGAACTTAGCACAGATACGCAGTATTTT.

The chain has TRBV4-1 and TRBJ1-2; D is possibly TRBD1 (5 bases). Germline values: CDR1 MGHRA, CDR2 YSYEKL. Trimming shortened V by 8 bases and J by 7 bases, and 14 bases separated the two germline ends. The CDR3 contains 12 residues. The CDR3 region is CASGRVQGGYTF. The CDR3 nucleotides read TGCGCCAGCGGCAGGGTGCAGGGTGGCTACACCTTC.

V is TRBV9 and J is TRBJ1-3; D is perhaps TRBD1 (5 bases). Trimming removed 4 bases from V and 0 bases from J, with 11 bases in between. The CDR3 sequence is 15 residues long. Germline V gene data show CDR1 as SGDLS and CDR2 as YYNGEE. CDR3 amino acids: CASSPGGGSGNTIYF. The CDR3 DNA reads as TGTGCCAGCAGCCCCGGGGGGGGCTCTGGAAACACCATATATTTT.

The genes are TRBV27 and TRBJ2-2, with 12 bases lining up with TRBD1. The trim removed 6 bases at V and 2 bases at J, leaving 1 base unmatched. Germline CDR1 and CDR2: MNHEY and SMNVEV (reference sequence). This CDR3 has 15 amino acids. The chain's CDR3 is CASRGQGANTGELFF. DNA for the CDR3: TGTGCCAGCAGGGGACAGGGGGCTAACACCGGGGAGCTGTTTTTT.

This chain joins TRBV27 and TRBJ2-1; TRBD2 is a possible D gene (6 bases). The CDR3 has 14 residues. Germline V gives CDR1 MNHEY, CDR2 SMNVEV (reference sequence). V lost 5 bases, J lost 0 bases, and 8 bases lay in between. DNA for the CDR3: TGTGCCAGCAGTGCGACTAGCTCCTACAATGAGCAGTTCTTC. It is translated as CASSATSSYNEQFF.

The gene calls are TRBV9 and TRBJ1-5; TRBD1 might be the D (6 bases). The CDR3 is made up of 15 amino acids. V lost 1 base and J lost 3, with 11 bases in between. Germline values: CDR1 SGDLS, CDR2 YYNGEE. In DNA, the CDR3 is TGTGCCAGCAGCGTATCAGGGGCCCTCAATCAGCCCCAGCATTTT. Encoded protein: CASSVSGALNQPQHF.

This sequence joins TRBV2 and TRBJ2-7, with TRBD2 identical over 9 bases. The V and J ends lost 2 bases and 2 bases, in that order; junction bases with no gene match: 7. The CDR3 contains 16 residues. Germline V gene sequence: CDR1 SNHLY, CDR2 FYNNEI. The CDR3 sequence: CASSERWASGTYEQYF. CDR3 sequence (DNA): TGTGCCAGCAGTGAACGTTGGGCTAGCGGGACCTACGAGCAGTACTTC.

The V and J genes are TRBV6-5 and TRBJ1-3; 7 bases are a match to TRBD1. The trim removed 2 bases at V and 1 base at J, leaving 2 bases unmatched. Germline V gene lookup returns CDR1 MNHEY and CDR2 SVGAGI. This CDR3 is 15 amino acids long. The CDR3 DNA reads TGTGCCAGCAGTTACGTCAGGGGGTCTGGAAACACCATATATTTT. Translated: CASSYVRGSGNTIYF.